This T cell receptor (beta chain) is from a study of blood T cells in healthy people across ages. V was shortened by 3 bases and J by 6 bases, with 9 bases between the two germline ends. The germline CDR1 and CDR2 sequences are MNHEY and SMNVEV (reference sequence). This CDR3 has 13 amino acids. With a J-beta primer mix and a sample-barcoded 5' primer, a second PCR ran about 7 to 12 cycles. MiXCR, run by TCRdb on the 5' RACE reads, gives a single entry per CDR3 protein. The sample consists of around 1,600,000 distinct CDR3 sequences, roughly 43% of them appearing once. The sequence derives from a woman aged 18-29 years in good health. The gene calls are TRBV27 and TRBJ2-1, with a possible D match to TRBD2 (5 bases). Sequencing used blood. CDR3 bases: TGTGCCAGCAGTTTGGGGAGTTCCAATGAGCAGTTCTTC. This gives the protein CASSLGSSNEQFF.